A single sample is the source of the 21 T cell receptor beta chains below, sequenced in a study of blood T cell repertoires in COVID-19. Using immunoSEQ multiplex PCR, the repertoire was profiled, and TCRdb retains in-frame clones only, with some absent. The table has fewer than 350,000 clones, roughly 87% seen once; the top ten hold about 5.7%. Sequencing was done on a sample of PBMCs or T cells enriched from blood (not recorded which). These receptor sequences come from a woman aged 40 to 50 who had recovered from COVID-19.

For the CDR3, the DNA is TGTGCCAGCAGTTTTTCAGGGGTCTATGGCTACACCTTC. Encoded protein: CASSFSGVYGYTF. V gene TRBV12-3 or TRBV12-4 combines with J gene TRBJ1-2; a weak D match, TRBD1 (6 bases). V was cut by 3 bases and J by 4 bases, with 9 bases left in between. The CDR3 consists of 13 residues.

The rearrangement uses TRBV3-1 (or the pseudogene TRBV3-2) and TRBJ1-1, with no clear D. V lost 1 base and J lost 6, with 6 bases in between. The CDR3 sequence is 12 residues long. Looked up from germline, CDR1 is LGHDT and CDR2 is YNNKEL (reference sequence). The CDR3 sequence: CASSQGFAEAFF. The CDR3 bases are TGTGCCAGCAGCCAAGGTTTCGCTGAAGCTTTCTTT.

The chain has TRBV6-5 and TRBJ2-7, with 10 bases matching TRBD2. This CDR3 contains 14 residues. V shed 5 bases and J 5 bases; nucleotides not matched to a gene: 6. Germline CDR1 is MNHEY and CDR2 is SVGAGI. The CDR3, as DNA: TGTGCCAGCAGTCCCGGGACTAGCGTGGACGAGCAGTACTTC. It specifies CASSPGTSVDEQYF.

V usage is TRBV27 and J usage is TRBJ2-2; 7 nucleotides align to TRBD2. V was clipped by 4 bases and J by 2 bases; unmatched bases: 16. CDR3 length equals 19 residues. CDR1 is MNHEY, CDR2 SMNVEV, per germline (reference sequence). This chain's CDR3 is CASSSPLLSGRANTGELFF. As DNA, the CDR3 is TGTGCCAGCAGTTCACCCCTCCTTTCGGGGAGGGCCAACACCGGGGAGCTGTTTTTT.

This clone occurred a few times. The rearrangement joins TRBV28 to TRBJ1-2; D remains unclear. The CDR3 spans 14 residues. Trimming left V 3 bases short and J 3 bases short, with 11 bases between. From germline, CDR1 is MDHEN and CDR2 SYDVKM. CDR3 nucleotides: TGTGCCAGCAGTTTTGGAGGGTTGGACTATGGCTACACCTTC. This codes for CASSFGGLDYGYTF.

For the CDR3, the DNA is TGTGCCAGCAGTTTTTCATCCGGGGGGCTAAAAAACATTCAGTACTTC. It yields the protein CASSFSSGGLKNIQYF. The rearrangement links TRBV27 to TRBJ2-4; possibly TRBD2 for D (7 bases). CDR3 length equals 16 residues. Deletions cut 3 bases from V and 4 bases from J, with 16 bases between. Germline assignment: CDR1 MNHEY and CDR2 SMNVEV (reference sequence).

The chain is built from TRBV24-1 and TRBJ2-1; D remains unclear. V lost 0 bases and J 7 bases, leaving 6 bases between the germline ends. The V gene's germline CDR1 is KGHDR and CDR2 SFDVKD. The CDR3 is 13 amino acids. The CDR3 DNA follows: TGTGCCACCAGTGATTTGCCGGAGAATGAGCAGTTCTTC. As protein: CATSDLPENEQFF.

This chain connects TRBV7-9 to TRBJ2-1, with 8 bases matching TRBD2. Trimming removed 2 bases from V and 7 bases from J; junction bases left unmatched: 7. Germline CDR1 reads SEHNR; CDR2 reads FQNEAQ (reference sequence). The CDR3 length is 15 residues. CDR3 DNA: TGTGCCAGCAGCTTAACCAGCGGGAGCGGGAATGAGCAGTTCTTC. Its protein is CASSLTSGSGNEQFF.

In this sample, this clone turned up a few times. CDR3 sequence reads: CASSFFQTTYNEQFF. The CDR3 region has the DNA TGTGCCAGCAGCTTCTTCCAGACAACCTACAATGAGCAGTTCTTC. The chain recombines TRBV5-6 with TRBJ2-1; the D is unclear. The CDR3 has 15 residues. V lost 2 bases and J 2 bases, leaving 11 bases between the germline ends. Germline CDR1 is SGHDT and CDR2 is YYEEEE.

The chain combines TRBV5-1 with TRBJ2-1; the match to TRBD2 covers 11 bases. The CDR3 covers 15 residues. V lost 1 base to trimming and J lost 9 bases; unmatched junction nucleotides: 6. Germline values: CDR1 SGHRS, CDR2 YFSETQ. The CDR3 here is CASSLTSGRSGEQFF. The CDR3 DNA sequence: TGCGCCAGCAGCTTGACTAGCGGGAGATCGGGTGAGCAGTTCTTC.

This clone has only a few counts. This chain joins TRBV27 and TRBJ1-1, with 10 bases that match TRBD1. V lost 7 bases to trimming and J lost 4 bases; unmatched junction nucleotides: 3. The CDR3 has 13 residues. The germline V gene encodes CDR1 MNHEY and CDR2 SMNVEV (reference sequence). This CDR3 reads CASKGQGSTEAFF. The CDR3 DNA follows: TGTGCCAGCAAGGGACAGGGGAGCACTGAAGCTTTCTTT.

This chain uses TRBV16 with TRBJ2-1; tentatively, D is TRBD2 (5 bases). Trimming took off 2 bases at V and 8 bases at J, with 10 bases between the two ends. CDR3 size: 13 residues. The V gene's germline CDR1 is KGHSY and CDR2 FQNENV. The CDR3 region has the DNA TGTGCCAGCAGCCAAAACGGGATCCATGAGCAGTTCTTC. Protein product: CASSQNGIHEQFF.

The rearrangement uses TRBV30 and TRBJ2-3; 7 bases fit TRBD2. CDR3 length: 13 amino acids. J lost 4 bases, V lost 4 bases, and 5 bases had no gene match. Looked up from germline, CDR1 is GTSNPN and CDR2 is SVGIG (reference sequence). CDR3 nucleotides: TGTGCCTGGACCGCGGGAGTAGCAGATACGCAGTATTTT. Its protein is CAWTAGVADTQYF. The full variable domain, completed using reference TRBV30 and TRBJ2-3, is SQTIHQWPATLVQPVGSPLSLECTVEGTSNPNLYWYRQAAGRGLQLLFYSVGIGQISSEVPQNLSASRPQDRQFILSSKKLLLSDSGFYLCAWTAGVADTQYFGPGTRLTVL.

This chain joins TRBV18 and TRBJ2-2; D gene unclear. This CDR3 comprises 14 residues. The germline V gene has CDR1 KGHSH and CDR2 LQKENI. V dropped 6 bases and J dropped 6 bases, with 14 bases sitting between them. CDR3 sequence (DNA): TGTGCCAGCTCCCCCCGCAGATCCGCCGGGGAGCTGTTTTTT. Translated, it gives CASSPRRSAGELFF.

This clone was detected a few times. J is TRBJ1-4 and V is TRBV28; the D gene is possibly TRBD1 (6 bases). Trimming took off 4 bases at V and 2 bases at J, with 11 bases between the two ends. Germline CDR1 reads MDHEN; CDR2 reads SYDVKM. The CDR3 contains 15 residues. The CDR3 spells CASSSTGWTNEKLFF. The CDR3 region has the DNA TGTGCCAGCAGTTCGACAGGTTGGACTAATGAAAAACTGTTTTTT.

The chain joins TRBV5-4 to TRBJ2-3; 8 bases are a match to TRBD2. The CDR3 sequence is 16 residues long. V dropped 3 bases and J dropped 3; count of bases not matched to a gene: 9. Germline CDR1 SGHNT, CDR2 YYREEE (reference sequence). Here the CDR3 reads CASSSPRGGRTDTQYF. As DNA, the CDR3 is TGTGCCAGCAGCTCCCCTCGGGGGGGGAGAACAGATACGCAGTATTTT.

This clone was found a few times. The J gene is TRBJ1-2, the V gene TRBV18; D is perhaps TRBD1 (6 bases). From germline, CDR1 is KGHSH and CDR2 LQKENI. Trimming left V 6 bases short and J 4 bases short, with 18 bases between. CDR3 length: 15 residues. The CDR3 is CASSLQDSLTYGYTF. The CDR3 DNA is TGTGCCAGCTCCCTTCAGGACAGTCTCACCTATGGCTACACCTTC. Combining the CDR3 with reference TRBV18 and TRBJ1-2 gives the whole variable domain NAGVMQNPRHLVRRRGQEARLRCSPMKGHSHVYWYRQLPEEGLKFMVYLQKENIIDESGMPKERFSAEFPKEGPSILRIQQVVRGDSAAYFCASSLQDSLTYGYTFGSGTRLTVV.

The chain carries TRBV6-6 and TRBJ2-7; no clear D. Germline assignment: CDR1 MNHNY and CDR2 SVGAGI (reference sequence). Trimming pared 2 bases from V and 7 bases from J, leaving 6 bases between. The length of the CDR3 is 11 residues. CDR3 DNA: TGTGCCAGCAGTTACCTCTTGGAGCAGTACTTC. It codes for CASSYLLEQYF.

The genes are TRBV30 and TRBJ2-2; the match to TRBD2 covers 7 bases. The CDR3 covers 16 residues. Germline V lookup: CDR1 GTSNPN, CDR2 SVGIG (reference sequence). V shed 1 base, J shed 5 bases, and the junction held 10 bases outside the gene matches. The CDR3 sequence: CAWSASYGRYTGELFF. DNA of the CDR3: TGTGCCTGGAGTGCCTCTTACGGGAGGTATACCGGGGAGCTGTTTTTT.

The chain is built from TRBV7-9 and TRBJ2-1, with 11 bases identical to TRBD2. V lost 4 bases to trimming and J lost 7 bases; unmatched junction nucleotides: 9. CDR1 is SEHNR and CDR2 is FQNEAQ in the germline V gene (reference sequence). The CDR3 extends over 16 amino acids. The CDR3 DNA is TGTGCCAGCAGCTCTACGGTAGCGGGAGGGTGGAATGAGCAGTTCTTC. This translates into CASSSTVAGGWNEQFF.

CDR3 region: CASSLSGRAYEQYF. The CDR3 DNA follows: TGTGCCAGCAGTCTTAGCGGGAGGGCCTACGAGCAGTACTTC. This rearrangement joins TRBV28 to TRBJ2-7; 11 bases map to TRBD2. Germline V gives CDR1 MDHEN, CDR2 SYDVKM. The CDR3 sequence is 14 residues long. V shed 5 bases, J shed 2 bases, and the junction held 2 bases outside the gene matches.